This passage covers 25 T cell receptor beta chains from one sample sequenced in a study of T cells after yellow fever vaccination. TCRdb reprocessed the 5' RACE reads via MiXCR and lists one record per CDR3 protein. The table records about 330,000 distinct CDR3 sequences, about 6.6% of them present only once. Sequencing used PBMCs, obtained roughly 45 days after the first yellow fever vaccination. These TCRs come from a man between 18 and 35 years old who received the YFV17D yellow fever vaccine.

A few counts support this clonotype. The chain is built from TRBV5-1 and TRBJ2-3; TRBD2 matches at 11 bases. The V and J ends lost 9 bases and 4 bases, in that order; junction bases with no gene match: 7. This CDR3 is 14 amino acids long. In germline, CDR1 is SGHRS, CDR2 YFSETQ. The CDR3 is CATHSGGASDTQYF. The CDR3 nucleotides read TGCGCCACCCATAGCGGGGGGGCTTCAGATACGCAGTATTTT.

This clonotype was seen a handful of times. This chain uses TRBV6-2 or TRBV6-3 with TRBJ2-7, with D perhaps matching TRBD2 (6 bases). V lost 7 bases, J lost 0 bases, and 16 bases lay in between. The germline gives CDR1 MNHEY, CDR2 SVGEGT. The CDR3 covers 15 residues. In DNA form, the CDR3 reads TGTGCCAGCACCTACCGGGACTCAAGCTCCTACGAGCAGTACGTC. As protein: CASTYRDSSSYEQYV.

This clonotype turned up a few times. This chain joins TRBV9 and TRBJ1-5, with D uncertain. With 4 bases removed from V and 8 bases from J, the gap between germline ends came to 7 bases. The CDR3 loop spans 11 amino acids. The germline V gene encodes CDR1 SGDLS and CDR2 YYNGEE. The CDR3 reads CASSLGKPQHF. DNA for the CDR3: TGTGCCAGCAGCTTGGGGAAGCCCCAGCATTTT.

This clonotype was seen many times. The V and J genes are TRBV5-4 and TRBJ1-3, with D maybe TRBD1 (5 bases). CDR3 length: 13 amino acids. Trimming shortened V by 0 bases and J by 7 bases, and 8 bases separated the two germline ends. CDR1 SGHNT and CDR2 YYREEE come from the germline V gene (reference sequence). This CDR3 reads CASSLAQGNTIYF. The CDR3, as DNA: TGTGCCAGCAGCTTGGCCCAGGGCAACACCATATATTTT.

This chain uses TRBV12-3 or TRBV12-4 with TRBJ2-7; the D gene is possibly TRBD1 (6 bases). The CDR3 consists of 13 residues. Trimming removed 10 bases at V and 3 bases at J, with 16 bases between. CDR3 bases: TGTGCCACCGGGACAAAGACTTACTACGAGCAGTACTTC. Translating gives CATGTKTYYEQYF.

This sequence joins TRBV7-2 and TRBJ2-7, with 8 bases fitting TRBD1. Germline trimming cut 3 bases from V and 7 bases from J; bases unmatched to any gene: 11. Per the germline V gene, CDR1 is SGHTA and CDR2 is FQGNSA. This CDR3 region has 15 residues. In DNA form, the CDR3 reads TGTGCCAGCAGCTTTCGGTCTCAGGGGGCGGGGGAGCAGTACTTC. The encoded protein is CASSFRSQGAGEQYF. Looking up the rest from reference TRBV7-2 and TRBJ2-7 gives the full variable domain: GAGVSQSPSNKVTEKGKDVELRCDPISGHTALYWYRQSLGQGLEFLIYFQGNSAPDKSGLPSDRFSAERTGGSVSTLTIQRTQQEDSAVYLCASSFRSQGAGEQYFGPGTRLTVT.

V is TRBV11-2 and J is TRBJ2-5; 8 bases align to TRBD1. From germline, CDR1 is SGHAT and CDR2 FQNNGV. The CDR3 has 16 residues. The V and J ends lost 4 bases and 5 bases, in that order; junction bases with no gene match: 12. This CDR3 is CASSSATQGARETQYF. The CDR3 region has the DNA TGTGCCAGCAGCTCTGCCACCCAGGGGGCGCGGGAGACCCAGTACTTC. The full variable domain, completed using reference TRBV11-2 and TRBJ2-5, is EAGVAQSPRYKIIEKRQSVAFWCNPISGHATLYWYQQILGQGPKLLIQFQNNGVVDDSQLPKDRFSAERLKGVDSTLKIQPAKLEDSAVYLCASSSATQGARETQYFGPGTRLLVL.

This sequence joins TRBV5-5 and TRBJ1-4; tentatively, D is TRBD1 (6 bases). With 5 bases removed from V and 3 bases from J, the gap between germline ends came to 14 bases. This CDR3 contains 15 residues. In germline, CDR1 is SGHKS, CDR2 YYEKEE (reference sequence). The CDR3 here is CASRAGTGPNEKLFF. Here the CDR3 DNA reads TGTGCCAGCAGGGCGGGTACAGGGCCTAATGAAAAACTGTTTTTT.

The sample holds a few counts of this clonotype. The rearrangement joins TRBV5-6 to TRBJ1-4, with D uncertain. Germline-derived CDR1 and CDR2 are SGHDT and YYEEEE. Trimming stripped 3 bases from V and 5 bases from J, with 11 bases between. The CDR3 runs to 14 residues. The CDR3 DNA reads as TGTGCCAGCAGCTCCATCACACCGAATGAAAAACTGTTTTTT. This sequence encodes CASSSITPNEKLFF.

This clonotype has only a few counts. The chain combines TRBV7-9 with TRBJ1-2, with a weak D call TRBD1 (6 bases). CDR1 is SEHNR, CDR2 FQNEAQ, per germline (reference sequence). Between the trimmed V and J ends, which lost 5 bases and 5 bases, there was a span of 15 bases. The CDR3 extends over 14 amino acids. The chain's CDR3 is CASSPRDIHYGYTF. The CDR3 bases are TGTGCCAGCAGCCCGAGGGACATCCATTATGGCTACACCTTC.

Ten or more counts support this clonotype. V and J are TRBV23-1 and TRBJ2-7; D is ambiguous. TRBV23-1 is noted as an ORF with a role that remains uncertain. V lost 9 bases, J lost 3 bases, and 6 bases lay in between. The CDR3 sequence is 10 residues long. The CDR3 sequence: CARSDYEQYF. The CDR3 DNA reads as TGCGCCAGATCAGACTACGAGCAGTACTTC.

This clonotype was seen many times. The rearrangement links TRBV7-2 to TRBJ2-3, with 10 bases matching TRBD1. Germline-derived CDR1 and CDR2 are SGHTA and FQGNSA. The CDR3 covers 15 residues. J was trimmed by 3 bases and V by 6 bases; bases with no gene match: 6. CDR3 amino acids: CASRPPGQGTDTQYF. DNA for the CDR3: TGTGCCAGCAGGCCACCGGGACAGGGGACAGATACGCAGTATTTT.

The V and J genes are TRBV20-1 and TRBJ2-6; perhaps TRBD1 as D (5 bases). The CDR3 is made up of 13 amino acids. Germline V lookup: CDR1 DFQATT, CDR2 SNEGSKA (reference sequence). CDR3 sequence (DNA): TGCAGCGCAGGGATCTCTGGGGCCAACGTCCTGACTTTC. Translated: CSAGISGANVLTF.

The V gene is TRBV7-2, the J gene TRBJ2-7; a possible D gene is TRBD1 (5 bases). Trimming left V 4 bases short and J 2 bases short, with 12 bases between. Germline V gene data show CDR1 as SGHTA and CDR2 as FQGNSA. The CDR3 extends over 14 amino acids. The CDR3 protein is CASSSRVGTYEQYF. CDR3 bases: TGTGCCAGCAGCTCCAGGGTCGGAACCTACGAGCAGTACTTC. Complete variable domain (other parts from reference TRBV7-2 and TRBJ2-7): GAGVSQSPSNKVTEKGKDVELRCDPISGHTALYWYRQSLGQGLEFLIYFQGNSAPDKSGLPSDRFSAERTGGSVSTLTIQRTQQEDSAVYLCASSSRVGTYEQYFGPGTRLTVT.

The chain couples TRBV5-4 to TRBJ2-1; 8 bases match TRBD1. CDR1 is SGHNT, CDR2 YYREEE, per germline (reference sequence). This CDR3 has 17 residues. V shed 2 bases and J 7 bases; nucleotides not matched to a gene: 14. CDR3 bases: TGTGCCAGCAGCTTCCCCCTCGGACAGGGTTCTATGAATGAGCAGTTCTTC. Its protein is CASSFPLGQGSMNEQFF.

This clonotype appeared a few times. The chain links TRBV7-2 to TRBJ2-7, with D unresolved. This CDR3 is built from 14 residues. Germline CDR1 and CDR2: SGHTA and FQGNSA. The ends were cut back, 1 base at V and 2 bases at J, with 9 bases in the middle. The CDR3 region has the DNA TGTGCCAGCAGCTTAGAACCTAGTCCCTACGAGCAGTACTTC. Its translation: CASSLEPSPYEQYF.

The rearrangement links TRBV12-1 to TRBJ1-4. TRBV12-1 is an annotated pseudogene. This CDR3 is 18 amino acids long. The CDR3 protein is CASSFVSCGRATNEKLFF. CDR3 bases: TGTGCCAGCAGCTTTGTTTCGTGTGGCAGGGCAACTAATGAAAAACTGTTTTTT.

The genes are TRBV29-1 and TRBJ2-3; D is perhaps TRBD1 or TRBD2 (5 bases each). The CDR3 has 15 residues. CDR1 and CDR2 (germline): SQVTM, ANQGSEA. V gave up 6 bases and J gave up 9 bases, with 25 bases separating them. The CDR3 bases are TGCAGCGTGGGCCGGGACCTCATAGCCAGAGGGACGCAGTATTTT. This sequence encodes CSVGRDLIARGTQYF.

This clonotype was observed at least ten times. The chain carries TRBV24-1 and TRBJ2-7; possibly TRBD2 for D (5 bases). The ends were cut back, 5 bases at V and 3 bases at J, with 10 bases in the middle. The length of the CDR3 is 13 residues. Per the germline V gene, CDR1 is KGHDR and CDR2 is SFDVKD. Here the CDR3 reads CATSGRIFYEQYF. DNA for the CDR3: TGTGCCACCAGTGGGAGGATCTTCTACGAGCAGTACTTC.

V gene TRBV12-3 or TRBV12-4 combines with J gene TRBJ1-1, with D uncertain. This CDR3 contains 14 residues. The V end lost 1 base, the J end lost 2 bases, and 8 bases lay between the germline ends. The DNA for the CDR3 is TGTGCCAGCAGTTTAGTACAGACAAACACTGAAGCTTTCTTT. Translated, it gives CASSLVQTNTEAFF.

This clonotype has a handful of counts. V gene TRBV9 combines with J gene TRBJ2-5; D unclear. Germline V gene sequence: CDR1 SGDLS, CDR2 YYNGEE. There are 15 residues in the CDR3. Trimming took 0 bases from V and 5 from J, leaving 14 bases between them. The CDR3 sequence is CASSVDGVKRETQYF. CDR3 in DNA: TGTGCCAGCAGCGTAGACGGTGTCAAGAGGGAGACCCAGTACTTC.

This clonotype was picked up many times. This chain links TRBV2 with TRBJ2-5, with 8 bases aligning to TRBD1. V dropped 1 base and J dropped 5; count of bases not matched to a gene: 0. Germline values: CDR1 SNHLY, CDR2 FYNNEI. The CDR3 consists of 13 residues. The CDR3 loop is CASSEGQGETQYF. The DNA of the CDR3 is TGTGCCAGCAGTGAAGGACAGGGGGAGACCCAGTACTTC.

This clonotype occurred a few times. CDR3 loop: CASSSLAGTSSYNEQFF. Written as DNA, the CDR3 is TGTGCCAGCAGCTCCTTAGCGGGGACCAGCTCCTACAATGAGCAGTTCTTC. The chain combines TRBV6-5 with TRBJ2-1; 8 bases fit TRBD2. CDR3 length: 17 residues. The germline V gene encodes CDR1 MNHEY and CDR2 SVGAGI. The V segment lost 6 bases and the J segment 0 bases; nucleotides outside the gene matches: 10.

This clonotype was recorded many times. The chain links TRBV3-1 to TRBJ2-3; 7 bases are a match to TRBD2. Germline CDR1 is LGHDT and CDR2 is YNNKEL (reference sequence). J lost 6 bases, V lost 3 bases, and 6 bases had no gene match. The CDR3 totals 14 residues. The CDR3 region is CASSHGGGSDTQYF. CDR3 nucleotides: TGTGCCAGCAGCCACGGCGGGGGTAGTGATACGCAGTATTTT.

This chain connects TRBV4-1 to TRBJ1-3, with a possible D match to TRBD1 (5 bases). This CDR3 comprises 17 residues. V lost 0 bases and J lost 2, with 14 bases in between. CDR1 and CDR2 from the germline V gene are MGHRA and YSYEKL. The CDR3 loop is CASSQDGGRPPGNTIYF. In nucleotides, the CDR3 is TGCGCCAGCAGCCAAGACGGGGGTAGGCCCCCTGGAAACACCATATATTTT.